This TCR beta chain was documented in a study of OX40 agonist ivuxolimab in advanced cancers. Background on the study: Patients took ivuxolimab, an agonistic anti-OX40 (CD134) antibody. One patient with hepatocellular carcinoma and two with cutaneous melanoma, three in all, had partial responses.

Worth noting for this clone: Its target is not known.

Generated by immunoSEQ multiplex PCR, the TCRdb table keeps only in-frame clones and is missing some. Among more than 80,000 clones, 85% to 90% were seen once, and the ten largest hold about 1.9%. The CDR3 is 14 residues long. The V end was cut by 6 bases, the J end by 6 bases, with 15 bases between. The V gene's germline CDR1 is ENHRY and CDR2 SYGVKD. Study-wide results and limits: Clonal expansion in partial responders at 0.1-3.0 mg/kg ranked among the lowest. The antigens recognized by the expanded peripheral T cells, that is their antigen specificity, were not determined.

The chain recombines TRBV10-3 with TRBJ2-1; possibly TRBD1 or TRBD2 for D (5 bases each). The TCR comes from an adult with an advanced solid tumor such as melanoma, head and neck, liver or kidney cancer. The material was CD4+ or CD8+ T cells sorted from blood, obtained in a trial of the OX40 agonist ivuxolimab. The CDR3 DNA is TGTGCCATCAGCCACGGGGACCCAGGCAATGAGCAGTTCTTC. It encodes CAISHGDPGNEQFF.